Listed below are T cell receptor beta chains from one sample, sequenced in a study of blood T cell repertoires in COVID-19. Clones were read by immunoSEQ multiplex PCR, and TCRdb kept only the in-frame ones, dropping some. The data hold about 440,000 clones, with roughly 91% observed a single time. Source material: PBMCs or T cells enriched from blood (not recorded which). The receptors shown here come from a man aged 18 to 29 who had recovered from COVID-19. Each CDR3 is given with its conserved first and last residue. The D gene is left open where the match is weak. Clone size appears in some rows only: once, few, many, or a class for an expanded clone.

DNA: TGCGCCAGCAGCCAAGAGCAGGGTGAAAAACTGTTTTTT; CDR3: CASSQEQGEKLFF; V: TRBV4-1; J: TRBJ1-4; D: .; size: once
DNA: TGTGCCAGCAACCCACAGGGGAACTATGGCTACACCTTC; CDR3: CASNPQGNYGYTF; V: TRBV28; J: TRBJ1-2; D: TRBD1; size: .
DNA: TGTGCCAGCAGTCGAAACAGGGCCCAGCCCCAGCATTTT; CDR3: CASSRNRAQPQHF; V: TRBV21-1; J: TRBJ1-5; D: .; size: .
DNA: TGTGCCAGCAGTTGGGACAGCTCGGGGGATTCACCCCTCCACTTT; CDR3: CASSWDSSGDSPLHF; V: TRBV6-5; J: TRBJ1-6; D: TRBD1; size: .
DNA: TGTGCCAGCAGCCCAAGGGCTAGCGGAGCCTACAATGAGCAGTTCTTC; CDR3: CASSPRASGAYNEQFF; V: TRBV11-3; J: TRBJ2-1; D: TRBD2; size: .
DNA: TGTGCCTGGAGTGAACTATACAATGAGCAGTTCTTC; CDR3: CAWSELYNEQFF; V: TRBV30; J: TRBJ2-1; D: .; size: .
DNA: TGTGCCAGCAGTCTATCCAGGGATAATTCACCCCTCCACTTT; CDR3: CASSLSRDNSPLHF; V: TRBV9; J: TRBJ1-6; D: .; size: .
DNA: TGTGCCAGCAGCTTAGATCTAAGCGGGAGCTCCTACGAGCAGTACTTC; CDR3: CASSLDLSGSSYEQYF; V: TRBV11-2; J: TRBJ2-7; D: TRBD2; size: .
DNA: TGCGCCAGCAGTTCGACAGGGTTAGGTTCTGGAAACACCATATATTTT; CDR3: CASSSTGLGSGNTIYF; V: TRBV10-2; J: TRBJ1-3; D: TRBD1; size: .
DNA: TGTGCCAGCAGTGAAGCGCTAGCGGGGTCCTACGAGCAGTACTTC; CDR3: CASSEALAGSYEQYF; V: TRBV6-1; J: TRBJ2-7; D: TRBD2; size: few
DNA: TGTGCCAGCAGCCCGGGGGGGCTCCATCCACTTTCCCATGGCTACACCTTC; CDR3: CASSPGGLHPLSHGYTF; V: TRBV13; J: TRBJ1-2; D: .; size: .
DNA: TGTGCCAGCAGCTCTCATCAGGGGACAGGGGGCTACGAGCAGTACTTC; CDR3: CASSSHQGTGGYEQYF; V: TRBV13; J: TRBJ2-7; D: TRBD1; size: .
DNA: TGTGCCAGCTGTTTGGAACTAGGAGCCGAGCAGTACTTC; CDR3: CASCLELGAEQYF; V: TRBV12-3/TRBV12-4; J: TRBJ2-7; D: .; size: .
DNA: TGCGCCAGCAGCCCCAGACCGGCGGGCTATGGCTACACCTTC; CDR3: CASSPRPAGYGYTF; V: TRBV5-1; J: TRBJ1-2; D: .; size: few
DNA: TGTGCCAGCAGTGAAGTCTTGGGGGGGCCAGAGACCCAGTACTTC; CDR3: CASSEVLGGPETQYF; V: TRBV6-1; J: TRBJ2-5; D: .; size: .
DNA: TGTGCCAGCAGTCAGATCGGACAGGGCGTCACTGAAGCTTTCTTT; CDR3: CASSQIGQGVTEAFF; V: TRBV13; J: TRBJ1-1; D: TRBD1; size: few
DNA: TGTGCCAGCAGCAAAGCTGGACAGTTCATGAACACTGAAGCTTTCTTT; CDR3: CASSKAGQFMNTEAFF; V: TRBV21-1; J: TRBJ1-1; D: .; size: .
DNA: TGTGCCAGCAGTTTATGGGCAGATGAAGCTTTCTTT; CDR3: CASSLWADEAFF; V: TRBV27; J: TRBJ1-1; D: .; size: .
DNA: TGTGCCAGCAGTTTAGATGAGGGTTCACCCCTCCACTTT; CDR3: CASSLDEGSPLHF; V: TRBV12-3/TRBV12-4; J: TRBJ1-6; D: .; size: .
DNA: TGTGCCAGCAGCTTAGCCGGGACTATTTCGAGTGAGCAGTTCTTC; CDR3: CASSLAGTISSEQFF; V: TRBV11-3; J: TRBJ2-1; D: TRBD2; size: .
DNA: TGCGCCAGCAGCCTCGGGAGCTCCTACAATGAGCAGTTCTTC; CDR3: CASSLGSSYNEQFF; V: TRBV5-1; J: TRBJ2-1; D: .; size: once
DNA: TGTGCCAGCAGGTGGGCAGAGAACACCGGGGAGCTGTTTTTT; CDR3: CASRWAENTGELFF; V: TRBV6-5; J: TRBJ2-2; D: .; size: few
DNA: TGCGCCAGCAGCACCAGACAGGGAAGCACAGATACGCAGTATTTT; CDR3: CASSTRQGSTDTQYF; V: TRBV4-1; J: TRBJ2-3; D: TRBD1; size: .
DNA: TGTGCCAGCAGTTCACCCTACGAGAACACTGAAGCTTTCTTT; CDR3: CASSSPYENTEAFF; V: TRBV6-5; J: TRBJ1-1; D: .; size: .
DNA: TGCGCCAGCAGCTTGGTAGGACAGGGAGGGGATGGCTACACCTTC; CDR3: CASSLVGQGGDGYTF; V: TRBV5-1; J: TRBJ1-2; D: TRBD1; size: .
DNA: TGTGCCAGCAGCGTATCCGTAGCGACTGAAGCTTTCTTT; CDR3: CASSVSVATEAFF; V: TRBV9; J: TRBJ1-1; D: .; size: .
DNA: TGCGCCAGCAGCTTGGGCGGGACAGACAACTTGAACACTGAAGCTTTCTTT; CDR3: CASSLGGTDNLNTEAFF; V: TRBV5-1; J: TRBJ1-1; D: TRBD1; size: .
DNA: TGCGCCAGCAGCCAAGAGGAGGGGACAGGTTATGTTACGCAGTATTTT; CDR3: CASSQEEGTGYVTQYF; V: TRBV4-1; J: TRBJ2-3; D: TRBD1; size: many
DNA: TGTGCTAGTGGTTTCGGGGTAGGTTCACCCCTCCACTTT; CDR3: CASGFGVGSPLHF; V: TRBV12-5; J: TRBJ1-6; D: .; size: .
DNA: TGTGCCGGGGGACAGGGGAGCAATCAGCCCCAGCATTTT; CDR3: CAGGQGSNQPQHF; V: TRBV6-5; J: TRBJ1-5; D: TRBD1; size: .
DNA: TGTGCCACCAGCAGAGGGACAGGGGCGAGCTATGGCTACACCTTC; CDR3: CATSRGTGASYGYTF; V: TRBV15; J: TRBJ1-2; D: TRBD1; size: once
DNA: TGCGCCAGCAGCACTGAGACAGGGGAAGCTTTCTTT; CDR3: CASSTETGEAFF; V: TRBV5-1; J: TRBJ1-1; D: TRBD1; size: .
DNA: TGCGCCAGAGACAGACACTACGAGCAGTACTTC; CDR3: CARDRHYEQYF; V: TRBV10-1; J: TRBJ2-7; D: .; size: few
DNA: TGCAGCGTATACCCGTGGGCGGGAGAAGGCAATGAGCAGTTCTTC; CDR3: CSVYPWAGEGNEQFF; V: TRBV29-1; J: TRBJ2-1; D: TRBD2; size: .
DNA: TGTGCCAGCAGCTTAGGAACCGGGACAGGGTACTCACCCCTCCACTTT; CDR3: CASSLGTGTGYSPLHF; V: TRBV13; J: TRBJ1-6; D: TRBD1; size: .
DNA: TGTGCCAGCAGTCCCTTTTGGGTTGGCGGGAGGGAAGAGACCCAGTACTTC; CDR3: CASSPFWVGGREETQYF; V: TRBV6-6; J: TRBJ2-5; D: TRBD2; size: .
DNA: TGTGCCTGGAGCCCGTTAAGCGGGAGGGGTCAATACGAGCAGTACTTC; CDR3: CAWSPLSGRGQYEQYF; V: TRBV30; J: TRBJ2-7; D: TRBD2; size: .
DNA: TGCGCCAGCAGCCAAGCAGGGGTCGGAAACACCATATATTTT; CDR3: CASSQAGVGNTIYF; V: TRBV4-1; J: TRBJ1-3; D: .; size: .
DNA: TGTGCCAGCAGCTTGGCTGGGCTAGTGGGGAGCGGGGAGCTGTTTTTT; CDR3: CASSLAGLVGSGELFF; V: TRBV5-4; J: TRBJ2-2; D: .; size: .
DNA: TGTGCCAGCAGTTTAGGGACTAGGGGCAATCAGCCCCAGCATTTT; CDR3: CASSLGTRGNQPQHF; V: TRBV27; J: TRBJ1-5; D: .; size: .
DNA: TGTGCCAGCAGCTGGGATCGGACTAGCGGGACAGATACGCAGTATTTT; CDR3: CASSWDRTSGTDTQYF; V: TRBV11-2; J: TRBJ2-3; D: TRBD2; size: .
DNA: TGTGCCAGCAGCCTCCGGGACAGGGGAATAGGCGAGCAGTACTTC; CDR3: CASSLRDRGIGEQYF; V: TRBV2; J: TRBJ2-7; D: TRBD1; size: few
DNA: TGTGCCAGCAGGGCAGGGGGAAACACTGAAGCTTTCTTT; CDR3: CASRAGGNTEAFF; V: TRBV6-5; J: TRBJ1-1; D: TRBD1; size: once
DNA: TGTGCCAGCAGCCAAGATCGGACAGGGGGAAATTCACCCCTCCACTTT; CDR3: CASSQDRTGGNSPLHF; V: TRBV3-1/TRBV3-2; J: TRBJ1-6; D: TRBD1; size: .
DNA: TGTGCCAGTAGTCCGAAGGACAGGGCTCTCACTGAAGCTTTCTTT; CDR3: CASSPKDRALTEAFF; V: TRBV19; J: TRBJ1-1; D: TRBD1; size: .
DNA: TGCGCCAGCAGCATAGAACCGGGATCCTACTACGAGCAGTACTTC; CDR3: CASSIEPGSYYEQYF; V: TRBV5-1; J: TRBJ2-7; D: .; size: .
DNA: TGTGCCAGCAGCGCCGGGACAGGGGGCTTGCAGCCCCAGCATTTT; CDR3: CASSAGTGGLQPQHF; V: TRBV9; J: TRBJ1-5; D: TRBD1; size: .
DNA: TGTGCCACCAGCTCCGGACTCCCAGGAGGCAATGAGCAGTTCTTC; CDR3: CATSSGLPGGNEQFF; V: TRBV15; J: TRBJ2-1; D: .; size: .
DNA: TGTGCCAGCAGTTTAGACTGGGCTGAGCAGTTCTTC; CDR3: CASSLDWAEQFF; V: TRBV12-3/TRBV12-4; J: TRBJ2-1; D: .; size: .
DNA: TGTGCCAGCAGTTCTGGACTAGCGGTCCATGAGCAGTTCTTC; CDR3: CASSSGLAVHEQFF; V: TRBV6-5; J: TRBJ2-1; D: TRBD2; size: .
DNA: TGTGCCAGTAGTATAGATGGGCTAGCGGACGGCACAGATACGCAGTATTTT; CDR3: CASSIDGLADGTDTQYF; V: TRBV19; J: TRBJ2-3; D: TRBD2; size: .
DNA: TGTGCCTGGAGTGTTACTTCTGGAAACACCATATATTTT; CDR3: CAWSVTSGNTIYF; V: TRBV30; J: TRBJ1-3; D: .; size: .
DNA: TGTGCCAGCAGCTTATCGGGGATTAAGTACAATGAGCAGTTCTTC; CDR3: CASSLSGIKYNEQFF; V: TRBV11-2; J: TRBJ2-1; D: .; size: .
DNA: TGTGCCAGTAGTATAGGCATGCGAGGGGGGGCGCTTTTTTCACCCCTCCACTTT; CDR3: CASSIGMRGGALFSPLHF; V: TRBV19; J: TRBJ1-6; D: .; size: .
DNA: TGTGCCAGCAGCTCGGCTAGCGCCAGCACAGATACGCAGTATTTT; CDR3: CASSSASASTDTQYF; V: TRBV7-3; J: TRBJ2-3; D: .; size: .
DNA: TGTGCCAGCAACAGGGGGCTATCCTACGAGCAGTACTTC; CDR3: CASNRGLSYEQYF; V: TRBV2; J: TRBJ2-7; D: TRBD1; size: .
DNA: TGTGCCAGCAGCTTGGGCTCGAACGAGCAGTACTTC; CDR3: CASSLGSNEQYF; V: TRBV7-9; J: TRBJ2-7; D: .; size: few
DNA: TGTGCCAGCTGCGGGACAGGGGGCCGAGGGATCTCCTATAATTCACCCCTCCACTTT; CDR3: CASCGTGGRGISYNSPLHF; V: TRBV2; J: TRBJ1-6; D: TRBD1; size: .